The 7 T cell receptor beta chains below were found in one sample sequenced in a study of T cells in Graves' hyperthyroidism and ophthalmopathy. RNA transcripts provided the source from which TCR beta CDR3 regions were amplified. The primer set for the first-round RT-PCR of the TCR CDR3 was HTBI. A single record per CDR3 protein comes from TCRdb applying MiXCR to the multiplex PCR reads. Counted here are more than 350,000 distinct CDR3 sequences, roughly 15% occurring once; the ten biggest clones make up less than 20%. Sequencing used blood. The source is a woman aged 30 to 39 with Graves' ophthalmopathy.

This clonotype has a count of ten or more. The DNA of the CDR3 is TGTGCCAGCAGCCCCGGAGGGCGGGGAGGTGCGGATACGCAGTATTTT. Amino acid sequence: CASSPGGRGGADTQYF. The rearrangement joins TRBV6-4 to TRBJ2-3; tentatively, D is TRBD2 (6 bases). CDR1 is MRHNA and CDR2 is SNTAGT in the germline V gene. The CDR3 has 16 amino acids. V lost 6 bases to trimming and J lost 6 bases, with 22 bases between them.

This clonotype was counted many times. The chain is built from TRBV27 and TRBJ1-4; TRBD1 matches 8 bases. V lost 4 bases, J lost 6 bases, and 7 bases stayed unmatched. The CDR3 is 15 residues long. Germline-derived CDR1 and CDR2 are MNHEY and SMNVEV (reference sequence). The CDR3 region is CASSSGQGGYEKLFF. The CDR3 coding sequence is TGTGCCAGCAGTTCAGGACAGGGTGGATATGAAAAACTGTTTTTT.

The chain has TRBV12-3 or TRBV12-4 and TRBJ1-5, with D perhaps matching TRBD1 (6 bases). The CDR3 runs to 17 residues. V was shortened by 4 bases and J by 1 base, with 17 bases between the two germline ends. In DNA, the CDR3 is TGTGCCAGCAGTTACTCAGGGGATAAAGGGAGCAATCAGCCCCAGCATTTT. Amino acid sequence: CASSYSGDKGSNQPQHF.

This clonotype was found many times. CDR3 loop: CASMSRTADYEQYF. As DNA, the CDR3 is TGCGCCAGCATGAGTAGGACAGCGGACTACGAGCAGTACTTC. This chain uses TRBV5-1 with TRBJ2-7; weak D call: TRBD1 (6 bases). The CDR3 sequence is 14 residues long. CDR1 and CDR2 from the germline V gene are SGHRS and YFSETQ. V dropped 6 bases and J dropped 3 bases, with 16 bases sitting between them.

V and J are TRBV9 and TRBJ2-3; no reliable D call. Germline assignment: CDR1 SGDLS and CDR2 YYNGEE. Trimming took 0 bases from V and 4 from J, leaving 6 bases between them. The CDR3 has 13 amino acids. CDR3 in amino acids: CASSVGDADTQYF. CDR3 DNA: TGTGCCAGCAGCGTAGGGGATGCAGATACGCAGTATTTT.

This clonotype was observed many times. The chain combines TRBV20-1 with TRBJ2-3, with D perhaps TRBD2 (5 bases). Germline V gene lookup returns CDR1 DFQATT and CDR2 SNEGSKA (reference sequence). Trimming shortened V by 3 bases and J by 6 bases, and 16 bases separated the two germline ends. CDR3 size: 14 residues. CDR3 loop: CSASTQEVPDTQYF. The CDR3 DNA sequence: TGCAGTGCTAGTACCCAGGAGGTACCCGATACGCAGTATTTT.

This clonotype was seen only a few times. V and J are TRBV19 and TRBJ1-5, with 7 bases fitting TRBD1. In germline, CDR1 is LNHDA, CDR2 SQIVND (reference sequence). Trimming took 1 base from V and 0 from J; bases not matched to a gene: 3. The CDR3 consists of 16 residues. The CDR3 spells CASSIGGQISNQPQHF. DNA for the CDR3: TGTGCCAGTAGTATAGGGGGACAGATTAGCAATCAGCCCCAGCATTTT.